One and the same sample provided the 22 T cell receptor beta chains below, sequenced in a study of OX40 agonist ivuxolimab in advanced cancers. Generated by immunoSEQ multiplex PCR, the TCRdb table keeps only in-frame clones and is missing some. The table lists under 35,000 clones, roughly 80% of them singletons. The sequencing here drew on CD4+ or CD8+ T cells sorted from blood, taken in a trial of the OX40 agonist ivuxolimab. These receptors were taken from an adult with an advanced solid tumor such as melanoma, head and neck, liver or kidney cancer.

This chain joins TRBV27 and TRBJ1-2; TRBD1 might be the D (6 bases). The CDR3 contains 14 residues. V was trimmed by 2 bases and J by 4 bases, leaving 11 bases between them. Germline V lookup: CDR1 MNHEY, CDR2 SMNVEV (reference sequence). The CDR3 nucleotides are TGTGCCAGCAGTTTAAGGGGGGCCTTCTATGGCTACACCTTC. Translated, it gives CASSLRGAFYGYTF.

The chain combines TRBV6-1 with TRBJ2-7, with 9 bases lining up with TRBD1. J was trimmed by 1 base and V by 6 bases; bases with no gene match: 7. The germline V gene encodes CDR1 MNHNS and CDR2 SASEGT. CDR3 length: 15 amino acids. The CDR3 region is CASSLQGAESYEQYF. In nucleotides, the CDR3 is TGTGCCAGCAGCCTACAGGGGGCCGAGTCCTACGAGCAGTACTTC.

This clone was recorded only once. CDR3 sequence: CASSSAGLQRGGYTF. In DNA form, the CDR3 reads TGCGCCAGCAGCTCTGCGGGACTCCAAAGGGGTGGCTACACCTTC. The chain links TRBV5-1 to TRBJ1-2; maybe TRBD1 (5 bases). The germline V gene encodes CDR1 SGHRS and CDR2 YFSETQ. The CDR3 length is 15 residues. The germline V and J ends were trimmed by 3 bases and 7 bases, with 19 bases remaining between them.

This chain connects TRBV18 to TRBJ1-1; TRBD1 is a possible D gene (5 bases). Trimming removed 4 bases at V and 0 bases at J, with 9 bases between. Per the germline V gene, CDR1 is KGHSH and CDR2 is LQKENI. The CDR3 is made up of 14 amino acids. The CDR3 loop is CASSRGTVNTEAFF. CDR3 bases: TGTGCCAGCTCACGCGGGACGGTGAACACTGAAGCTTTCTTT.

The CDR3 loop reads CAISFDRGGFEQYF. CDR3 coding DNA: TGTGCCATCAGTTTCGACAGGGGAGGTTTCGAGCAGTACTTC. V usage is TRBV10-3 and J usage is TRBJ2-7; TRBD1 matches 8 bases. The CDR3 contains 14 residues. CDR1 ENHRY and CDR2 SYGVKD come from the germline V gene. V lost 5 bases to trimming and J lost 6 bases; unmatched junction nucleotides: 9.

The chain links TRBV11-2 to TRBJ2-2, with D possibly called TRBD1 or TRBD2 (7 bases each). Between the trimmed V and J ends, which lost 1 base and 4 bases, there was a span of 13 bases. CDR3 length equals 16 residues. Germline lookup yields CDR1 SGHAT and CDR2 FQNNGV. The CDR3 is CASSLGGRGGTGELFF. The CDR3 coding sequence is TGTGCCAGCAGCTTAGGGGGCAGGGGGGGCACCGGGGAGCTGTTTTTT.

CDR3: CASSFGQGAGELFF. The CDR3 DNA reads as TGTGCCAGTAGTTTCGGACAGGGGGCCGGGGAGCTGTTTTTT. The rearrangement links TRBV19 to TRBJ2-2; 10 positions match TRBD1. Trimming removed 5 bases from V and 6 bases from J; junction bases left unmatched: 3. Per the germline V gene, CDR1 is LNHDA and CDR2 is SQIVND (reference sequence). The CDR3 length is 14 residues.

The CDR3 region is CASSLTDATNEKLFF. The CDR3 region has the DNA TGTGCCAGCAGTTTGACAGACGCAACTAATGAAAAACTGTTTTTT. The chain employs TRBV27 and TRBJ1-4; tentative D call: TRBD1 (5 bases). Per germline, CDR1 MNHEY and CDR2 SMNVEV (reference sequence). V was trimmed by 3 bases and J by 0 bases, leaving 8 bases between them. This CDR3 region has 15 residues.

The count of this clone is one. The chain combines TRBV4-1 with TRBJ1-2; TRBD1 is a possible D gene (6 bases). Trimming stripped 0 bases from V and 4 bases from J, with 18 bases between. The CDR3 extends over 17 amino acids. Germline loops: CDR1 MGHRA, CDR2 YSYEKL. The DNA of the CDR3 is TGCGCCAGCAGCCAAGATCACGTGGGGGCTTATAGCTATGGCTACACCTTC. Encoded protein: CASSQDHVGAYSYGYTF.

The chain couples TRBV10-3 to TRBJ1-1, with TRBD1 matching over 8 bases. The trim removed 10 bases at V and 0 bases at J, leaving 4 bases unmatched. In germline, CDR1 is ENHRY, CDR2 SYGVKD. CDR3 length: 13 residues. CDR3 sequence reads: CATEQGVNTEAFF. The CDR3 DNA reads as TGTGCCACAGAACAGGGGGTGAACACTGAAGCTTTCTTT.

The rearrangement links TRBV2 to TRBJ2-3, with D possibly TRBD1 on 5 matching bases. The V and J ends lost 11 bases and 6 bases respectively, with 21 bases between them. Looked up from germline, CDR1 is SNHLY and CDR2 is FYNNEI. CDR3 length equals 14 residues. The CDR3 loop reads CADRQTSTRDTQYF. The CDR3 DNA reads as TGTGCCGACCGACAGACCTCTACCAGGGATACGCAGTATTTT. The full variable domain, its missing parts supplied by reference TRBV2 and TRBJ2-3, is EPEVTQTPSHQVTQMGQEVILRCVPISNHLYFYWYRQILGQKVEFLVSFYNNEISEKSEIFDDQFSVERPDGSNFTLKIRSTKLEDSAMYFCADRQTSTRDTQYFGPGTRLTVL.

This chain uses TRBV6-5 with TRBJ1-2, with a possible D match to TRBD1 (5 bases). The CDR3 sequence is 14 residues long. The germline gives CDR1 MNHEY, CDR2 SVGAGI. V was clipped by 6 bases and J by 3 bases, with 14 bases between them. Here the CDR3 DNA reads TGTGCCAGCAGCCCCTGGGGAGGGGACTATGGCTACACCTTC. This sequence encodes CASSPWGGDYGYTF.

J is TRBJ2-1 and V is TRBV19; 9 bases align to TRBD1. The CDR3 is made up of 14 amino acids. With V trimmed by 6 bases and J by 3 bases, 3 bases remained unmatched. Germline values: CDR1 LNHDA, CDR2 SQIVND (reference sequence). In nucleotides, the CDR3 is TGTGCCAGTAGGGAGACAGGGGGCTACAATGAGCAGTTCTTC. The encoded protein is CASRETGGYNEQFF.

The chain couples TRBV6-1 to TRBJ1-1; the match to TRBD1 covers 7 bases. CDR3 length equals 15 residues. V was clipped by 8 bases and J by 3 bases; unmatched bases: 12. Germline CDR1 MNHNS, CDR2 SASEGT. As DNA, the CDR3 is TGTGCCAGCGCCCAGGGGGGGGCCCGGGACACTGAAGCTTTCTTT. Translating gives CASAQGGARDTEAFF.

J is TRBJ1-4 and V is TRBV7-6; the match to TRBD1 covers 10 bases. The CDR3 is made up of 16 amino acids. Germline CDR1 is SGHVS and CDR2 is FNYEAQ. Germline trimming cut 0 bases from V and 7 bases from J; bases unmatched to any gene: 5. This CDR3 is CASSLAGTGETEKLFF. CDR3 DNA: TGTGCCAGCAGCTTAGCGGGGACAGGGGAGACTGAAAAACTGTTTTTT.

The rearrangement uses TRBV9 and TRBJ2-3; D is perhaps TRBD2 (6 bases). Trimming removed 5 bases from V and 5 bases from J, with 6 bases in between. The CDR3 totals 11 residues. Germline-derived CDR1 and CDR2 are SGDLS and YYNGEE. The CDR3 sequence is CASRGGDTQYF. CDR3 sequence (DNA): TGTGCCAGCAGGGGGGGAGATACGCAGTATTTT. Complete variable domain (other parts from reference TRBV9 and TRBJ2-3): DSGVTQTPKHLITATGQRVTLRCSPRSGDLSVYWYQQSLDQGLQFLIQYYNGEERAKGNILERFSAQQFPDLHSELNLSSLELGDSALYFCASRGGDTQYFGPGTRLTVL.

The chain joins TRBV6-5 to TRBJ2-7, with TRBD1 identical over 10 bases. CDR1 is MNHEY and CDR2 is SVGAGI in the germline V gene. J was trimmed by 2 bases and V by 2 bases; bases with no gene match: 3. The CDR3 totals 15 residues. This CDR3 is CASSYIGTGAYEQYF. As DNA, the CDR3 is TGTGCCAGCAGTTACATAGGGACAGGGGCCTACGAGCAGTACTTC.

The chain combines TRBV7-2 with TRBJ1-1; 9 bases are a match to TRBD1. The CDR3 contains 16 residues. Trimming at V came to 1 base and at J to 5 bases, leaving 8 bases not matched to a gene. CDR1 is SGHTA, CDR2 FQGNSA, per germline. CDR3 region: CASSLEDRGWGTEAFF. In DNA form, the CDR3 reads TGTGCCAGCAGCTTAGAGGACAGGGGCTGGGGGACTGAAGCTTTCTTT.

The chain combines TRBV30 with TRBJ1-2; D is ambiguous. The CDR3 sequence is 14 residues long. With 2 bases removed from V and 4 bases from J, the gap between germline ends came to 14 bases. Germline V gives CDR1 GTSNPN, CDR2 SVGIG (reference sequence). The CDR3 DNA sequence: TGTGCCTGGAGTCTAGAGGGAATAGGCTATGGCTACACCTTC. Its translation: CAWSLEGIGYGYTF.

The CDR3 loop is CASARTDTQYF. For the CDR3, the DNA is TGTGCCAGTGCCCGAACAGATACGCAGTATTTT. The chain carries TRBV19 and TRBJ2-3; no clear D. The length of the CDR3 is 11 residues. Germline V gives CDR1 LNHDA, CDR2 SQIVND (reference sequence). V lost 8 bases to trimming and J lost 3 bases, with 6 bases between them. Using reference TRBV19 and TRBJ2-3 for the parts outside the CDR3, the full variable domain is DGGITQSPKYLFRKEGQNVTLSCEQNLNHDAMYWYRQDPGQGLRLIYYSQIVNDFQKGDIAEGYSVSREKKESFPLTVTSAQKNPTAFYLCASARTDTQYFGPGTRLTVL.

The table lists this clone with a few counts. This chain joins TRBV30 and TRBJ1-1; TRBD1 aligns across 8 bases. V was clipped by 4 bases and J by 3 bases; unmatched bases: 4. Germline values: CDR1 GTSNPN, CDR2 SVGIG (reference sequence). The CDR3 consists of 13 residues. The CDR3 is CAWTGTGYTEAFF. The CDR3 DNA is TGTGCCTGGACTGGGACAGGCTACACTGAAGCTTTCTTT.

This chain joins TRBV7-9 and TRBJ2-1, with TRBD1 matching over 7 bases. CDR3 length: 12 residues. Unmatched junction bases numbered 11, after V lost 6 bases and J lost 15 bases. Germline V lookup: CDR1 SEHNR, CDR2 FQNEAQ (reference sequence). The CDR3 reads CASRSDRWILFF. CDR3 DNA sequence: TGTGCCAGCAGATCGGACAGGTGGATATTGTTCTTC.